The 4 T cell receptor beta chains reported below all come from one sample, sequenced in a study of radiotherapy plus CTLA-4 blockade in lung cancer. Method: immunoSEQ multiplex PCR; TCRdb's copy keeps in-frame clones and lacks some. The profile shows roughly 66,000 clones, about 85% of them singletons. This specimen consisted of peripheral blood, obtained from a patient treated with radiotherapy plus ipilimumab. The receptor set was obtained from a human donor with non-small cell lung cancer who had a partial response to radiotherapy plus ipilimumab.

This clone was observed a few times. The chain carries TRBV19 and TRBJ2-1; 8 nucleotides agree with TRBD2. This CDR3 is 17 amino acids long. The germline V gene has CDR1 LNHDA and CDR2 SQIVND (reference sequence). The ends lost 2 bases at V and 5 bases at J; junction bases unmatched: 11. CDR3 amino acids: CASSIIGLAGRNNEQFF. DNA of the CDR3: TGTGCCAGTAGTATAATTGGGCTAGCGGGTCGAAACAATGAGCAGTTCTTC.

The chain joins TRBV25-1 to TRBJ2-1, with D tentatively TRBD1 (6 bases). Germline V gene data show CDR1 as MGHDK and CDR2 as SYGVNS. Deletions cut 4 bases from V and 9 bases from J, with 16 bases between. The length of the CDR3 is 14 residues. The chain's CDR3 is CASSGYVRGREQFF. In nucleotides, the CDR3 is TGTGCCAGCAGTGGATACGTCAGGGGACGTGAGCAGTTCTTC.

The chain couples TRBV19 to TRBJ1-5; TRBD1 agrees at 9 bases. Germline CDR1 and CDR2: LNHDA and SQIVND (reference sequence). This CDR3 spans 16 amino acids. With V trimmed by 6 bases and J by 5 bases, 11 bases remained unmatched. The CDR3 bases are TGTGCCAGTAGACCGACTTTACAGGGGGCTTATCAGCCCCAGCATTTT. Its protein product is CASRPTLQGAYQPQHF.

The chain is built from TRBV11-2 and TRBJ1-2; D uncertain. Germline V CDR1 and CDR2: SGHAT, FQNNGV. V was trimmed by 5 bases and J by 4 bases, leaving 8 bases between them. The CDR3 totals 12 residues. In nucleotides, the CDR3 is TGTGCCAGCAGCGGAGAGGGCTATGGCTACACCTTC. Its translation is CASSGEGYGYTF. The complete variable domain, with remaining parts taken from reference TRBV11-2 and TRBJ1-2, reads EAGVAQSPRYKIIEKRQSVAFWCNPISGHATLYWYQQILGQGPKLLIQFQNNGVVDDSQLPKDRFSAERLKGVDSTLKIQPAKLEDSAVYLCASSGEGYGYTFGSGTRLTVV.